This TCR beta chain was observed in a study of T cells of healthy individuals. TCRdb redid the calling of the 5' RACE reads with MiXCR, one entry per CDR3 protein. The sample has about 82,000 distinct CDR3 sequences, 4% to 5.5% seen once. Trimming cost V 6 bases and J 5 bases, with 14 bases left between them. Germline V lookup: CDR1 SGHRS, CDR2 YFSETQ. The CDR3 length is 13 residues. The gene calls are TRBV5-1 and TRBJ1-1; possibly TRBD1 for D (5 bases). This clonotype was obtained from a female donor in good health. CDR3 in amino acids: CASTKEGRTEAFF. DNA for the CDR3: TGCGCCAGCACCAAGGAGGGGAGGACTGAAGCTTTCTTT.